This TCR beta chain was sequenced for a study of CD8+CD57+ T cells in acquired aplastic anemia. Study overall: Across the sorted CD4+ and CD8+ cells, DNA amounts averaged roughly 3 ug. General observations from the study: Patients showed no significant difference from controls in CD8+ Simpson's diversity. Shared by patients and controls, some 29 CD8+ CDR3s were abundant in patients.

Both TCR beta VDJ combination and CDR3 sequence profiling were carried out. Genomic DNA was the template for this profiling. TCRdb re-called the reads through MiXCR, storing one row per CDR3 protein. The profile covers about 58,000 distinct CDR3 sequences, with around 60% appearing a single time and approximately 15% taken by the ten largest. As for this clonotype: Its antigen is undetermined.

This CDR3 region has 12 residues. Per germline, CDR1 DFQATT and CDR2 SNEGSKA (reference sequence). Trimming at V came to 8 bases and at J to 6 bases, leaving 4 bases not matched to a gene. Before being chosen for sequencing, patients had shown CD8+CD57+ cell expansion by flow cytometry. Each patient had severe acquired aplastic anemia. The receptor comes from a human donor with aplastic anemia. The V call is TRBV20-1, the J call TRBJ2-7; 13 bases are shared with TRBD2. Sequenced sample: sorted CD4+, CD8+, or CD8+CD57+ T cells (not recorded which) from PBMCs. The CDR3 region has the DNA TGCAGTACCGGACTAGCGGGGGCCGAGCAGTACTTC. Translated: CSTGLAGAEQYF.